These 18 T cell receptor beta chains were sequenced from one sample in a study of control samples from healthy donors and cancer patients. TCRdb's table, derived via immunoSEQ multiplex PCR, lists solely in-frame clones and lacks some. The sample has 100,000 or so clones, around 80% seen once; the top ten hold roughly 9.8%. The sample taken for sequencing was blood. The origin of the receptors is a woman aged 55-69 years in good health.

The sample holds one count of this clone. This chain links TRBV2 with TRBJ1-1; D perhaps matches TRBD1 (6 bases). The CDR3 length is 14 residues. In germline, CDR1 is SNHLY, CDR2 FYNNEI. With 4 bases removed from V and 4 bases from J, the gap between germline ends came to 13 bases. For the CDR3, the DNA is TGTGCCAGCAGTGTACAGGGACGGAGCACTGAAGCTTTCTTT. It translates to CASSVQGRSTEAFF.

This chain connects TRBV5-1 to TRBJ2-7; D is tentatively TRBD1 or TRBD2 (6 bases each). The CDR3 has 15 amino acids. The ends were cut back, 2 bases at V and 2 bases at J, with 14 bases in the middle. Germline CDR1 SGHRS, CDR2 YFSETQ. DNA of the CDR3: TGCGCCAGCAGCTTTTCCTTGGGGGGCACCTACGAGCAGTACTTC. Translated, it gives CASSFSLGGTYEQYF.

The CDR3 here is CASSFAGQGSDEQFF. The CDR3 coding sequence is TGTGCCAGCAGCTTCGCCGGACAGGGTTCGGATGAGCAGTTCTTC. The rearrangement uses TRBV11-3 and TRBJ2-1, with 8 positions matching TRBD1. The CDR3 has 15 amino acids. Germline trimming cut 3 bases from V and 8 bases from J; bases unmatched to any gene: 9. Per the germline V gene, CDR1 is SGHNT and CDR2 is YENEEA.

This chain links TRBV15 with TRBJ2-5, with a tentative D call TRBD1 (5 bases). Per germline, CDR1 LNHNV and CDR2 YYDKDF (reference sequence). V gave up 3 bases and J gave up 9 bases, with 20 bases separating them. The CDR3 consists of 15 residues. Here the CDR3 DNA reads TGTGCCACCAGCAGGGGGCAGGACCCCGGCCTTCCCCAGTACTTC. Amino acid sequence: CATSRGQDPGLPQYF.

The chain has TRBV6-5 and TRBJ2-3; D gene unclear. Germline V lookup: CDR1 MNHEY, CDR2 SVGAGI. This CDR3 is built from 12 residues. Between the trimmed V and J ends, which lost 7 bases and 4 bases, there was a span of 9 bases. The CDR3 region has the DNA TGTGCCAGCAAAGCCGGGTCAGATACGCAGTATTTT. This encodes CASKAGSDTQYF.

The chain carries TRBV19 and TRBJ2-7; D is perhaps TRBD1 (6 bases). Trimming left V 4 bases short and J 2 bases short, with 18 bases between. Germline assignment: CDR1 LNHDA and CDR2 SQIVND (reference sequence). The CDR3 length is 16 residues. Here the CDR3 reads CASSNQFDRFTYEQYF. CDR3 DNA: TGTGCCAGTAGTAACCAGTTCGACAGGTTTACCTACGAGCAGTACTTC.

The V and J genes are TRBV5-1 and TRBJ2-2; TRBD1 aligns across 7 bases. CDR1 is SGHRS, CDR2 YFSETQ, per germline. V gave up 5 bases and J gave up 4 bases; unmatched junction bases: 5. This CDR3 has 14 amino acids. In DNA form, the CDR3 reads TGCGCCAGCAGTTGGGACAGTGTCACCGGGGAGCTGTTTTTT. Translation gives CASSWDSVTGELFF. The full variable domain, with the rest looked up from reference TRBV5-1 and TRBJ2-2, is KAGVTQTPRYLIKTRGQQVTLSCSPISGHRSVSWYQQTPGQGLQFLFEYFSETQRNKGNFPGRFSGRQFSNSRSEMNVSTLELGDSALYLCASSWDSVTGELFFGEGSRLTVL.

The J gene is TRBJ1-4, the V gene TRBV12-5; no clear D. This CDR3 comprises 14 residues. V was clipped by 3 bases and J by 6 bases, with 11 bases between them. Germline loops: CDR1 LGHNT, CDR2 FRNRAP. The CDR3 sequence is CASGLGHLDEKLFF. DNA for the CDR3: TGTGCTAGTGGTTTAGGTCATCTCGATGAAAAACTGTTTTTT.

The rearrangement joins TRBV5-1 to TRBJ1-1; unclear D gene. Trimming left V 0 bases short and J 4 bases short, with 10 bases between. Per germline, CDR1 SGHRS and CDR2 YFSETQ. The CDR3 is made up of 14 amino acids. CDR3 nucleotides: TGCGCCAGCAGCTTGGATCAGCCCGCCACTGAAGCTTTCTTT. Its protein is CASSLDQPATEAFF.

This chain uses TRBV6-5 with TRBJ2-1, with no clear D. The germline gives CDR1 MNHEY, CDR2 SVGAGI. Trimming stripped 4 bases from V and 7 bases from J, with 5 bases between. The CDR3 totals 11 residues. The CDR3 here is CASSSPNEQFF. The CDR3 region has the DNA TGTGCCAGCAGTTCCCCGAATGAGCAGTTCTTC.

The chain joins TRBV5-1 to TRBJ2-2; D perhaps matches TRBD1 (5 bases). This CDR3 has 14 amino acids. Between the trimmed V and J ends, which lost 4 bases and 3 bases, there was a span of 10 bases. Germline CDR1 and CDR2: SGHRS and YFSETQ. The CDR3 bases are TGCGCCAGCAGCCTACAGGTCGACACCGGGGAGCTGTTTTTT. It translates to CASSLQVDTGELFF.

V is TRBV7-2 and J is TRBJ1-4, with unresolved D. This CDR3 contains 14 residues. Germline assignment: CDR1 SGHTA and CDR2 FQGNSA. V shed 1 base and J shed 5 bases, with 8 bases lying between them. The DNA of the CDR3 is TGTGCCAGCAGCTTAGGGCGGGAGAATGAAAAACTGTTTTTT. This encodes CASSLGRENEKLFF.

This rearrangement joins TRBV27 to TRBJ2-5; 7 bases match TRBD2. Germline CDR1 is MNHEY and CDR2 is SMNVEV (reference sequence). V shed 5 bases, J shed 5 bases, and the junction held 8 bases outside the gene matches. The CDR3 length is 14 residues. The CDR3 sequence: CASSILAGVETQYF. For the CDR3, the DNA is TGTGCCAGCAGTATCTTGGCGGGGGTGGAGACCCAGTACTTC.

The V gene is TRBV3-1 (or the pseudogene TRBV3-2), the J gene TRBJ2-1; no firm D call. Germline V gene sequence: CDR1 LGHDT, CDR2 YNNKEL (reference sequence). There are 14 residues in the CDR3. V lost 4 bases to trimming and J lost 5 bases, with 12 bases between them. The CDR3: CASSPPTADNEQFF. For the CDR3, the DNA is TGTGCCAGCAGCCCGCCCACGGCGGACAATGAGCAGTTCTTC.

The chain links TRBV7-2 to TRBJ2-7; a weak D match, TRBD2 (5 bases). CDR1 and CDR2 (germline): SGHTA, FQGNSA. The CDR3 totals 14 residues. Trimming took off 4 bases at V and 6 bases at J, with 16 bases between the two ends. CDR3 DNA: TGTGCCAGCAGCTCCAGGACTGGGGTGGGCGAGCAGTACTTC. Translating it yields CASSSRTGVGEQYF.

This sequence joins TRBV27 and TRBJ1-6, with unresolved D. The CDR3 spans 14 residues. The germline V gene encodes CDR1 MNHEY and CDR2 SMNVEV (reference sequence). Trimming stripped 6 bases from V and 0 bases from J, with 6 bases between. For the CDR3, the DNA is TGTGCCAGCAGCCCTAGCTCCTATAATTCACCCCTCCACTTT. This translates into CASSPSSYNSPLHF.

The chain uses TRBV7-2 and TRBJ2-7; 15 bases align to TRBD2. Trimming cost V 5 bases and J 5 bases; bases outside gene matches: 10. The germline V gene has CDR1 SGHTA and CDR2 FQGNSA. The CDR3 totals 17 residues. The CDR3 sequence is CASSGSGGLAGGHEQYF. CDR3 nucleotides: TGTGCCAGCAGCGGGTCCGGGGGACTAGCGGGAGGTCACGAGCAGTACTTC.

This clone was picked up a small number of times. This chain connects TRBV18 to TRBJ2-7, with D tentatively TRBD2 (6 bases). Germline loops: CDR1 KGHSH, CDR2 LQKENI. The CDR3 totals 12 residues. V lost 2 bases and J 7 bases, leaving 9 bases between the germline ends. The CDR3 DNA reads as TGTGCCAGCTCACCAGGACGGGAGGAGCAGTACTTC. Residues: CASSPGREEQYF.